These 17 T cell receptor beta chains were sequenced from one sample in a study of tumor-infiltrating lymphocytes in primary liver carcinoma. Making TCR beta cDNA involved around 520 ng total RNA and a constant-region primer. A slightly modified ARM-PCR protocol with three nested multiplex PCR rounds produced these TCR beta libraries. TRBV1-TRBV30 forward primers and a C-beta reverse primer were used in the first two PCR rounds, which each ran for approximately 9 cycles. TCRdb called the multiplex PCR reads again in MiXCR, with one record for every CDR3 protein. The sample lists around 330,000 distinct CDR3 sequences, over 55% occurring once. The blood RNA (from unsorted whole blood) was obtained, and germline DNA was also extracted. Sequencing was done on a sample of peripheral blood. The receptor set was obtained from a man aged 35-49 years with primary liver carcinoma and hepatitis B virus infection.

This clonotype occurred many times. This chain joins TRBV11-2 and TRBJ2-3; 14 bases line up with TRBD2. V dropped 6 bases and J dropped 5; count of bases not matched to a gene: 7. Germline-derived CDR1 and CDR2 are SGHAT and FQNNGV. This CDR3 has 16 residues. Written as DNA, the CDR3 is TGTGCCAGCAGTCCTACCGGGACTAGCGGGAGAGATACGCAGTATTTT. Residues: CASSPTGTSGRDTQYF.

Points on this clonotype: A clone one base away is much larger, so this may be a read error. The chain uses TRBV6-5 and TRBJ1-2, with a tentative D call TRBD1 (5 bases). Germline loops: CDR1 MNHEY, CDR2 SVGAGI. The CDR3 runs to 12 residues. CDR3 residues: CASSYDSYGHTF. The DNA of the CDR3 is TGTGCCAGCAGTTACGACAGCTATGGCCACACCTTC.

The chain joins TRBV24-1 to TRBJ2-2, with TRBD2 identical over 7 bases. Germline V gene lookup returns CDR1 KGHDR and CDR2 SFDVKD. The CDR3 runs 14 residues. The trim removed 9 bases at V and 4 bases at J, leaving 7 bases unmatched. CDR3 sequence reads: CATEYSGPTGELFF. The CDR3 DNA reads as TGTGCCACCGAATATAGCGGGCCCACCGGGGAGCTGTTTTTT.

The chain has TRBV7-9 and TRBJ1-6; 7 bases fit TRBD1. The CDR3 contains 13 residues. Germline values: CDR1 SEHNR, CDR2 FQNEAQ (reference sequence). V shed 5 bases, J shed 8 bases, and the junction held 3 bases outside the gene matches. CDR3 bases: TGTGCCAGCAGCCTAGGACAGGATTCACCCCTCCACTTT. Translation gives CASSLGQDSPLHF.

Details on this clonotype: The junction departs from the called germline gene at one end, perhaps through a read error. Here the CDR3 reads CTSSGRGTDTQYF. CDR3 in DNA: TGTACCAGTAGTGGGAGGGGGACAGATACGCAGTATTTT. The V call is TRBV11-3, the J call TRBJ2-3; TRBD2 might be the D (7 bases). CDR1 is SGHNT, CDR2 YENEEA, per germline. CDR3 length: 13 amino acids. Together with reference TRBV11-3 and TRBJ2-3, the CDR3 gives the full variable domain: EAGVVQSPRYKIIEKKQPVAFWCNPISGHNTLYWYLQNLGQGPELLIRYENEEAVDDSQLPKDRFSAERLKGVDSTLKIQPAELGDSAVYLCTSSGRGTDTQYFGPGTRLTVL.

Comments on this clonotype: It may be a read error: a sequence one base away is much more abundant. CDR3 DNA sequence: TGCGCCAGCAGCCAAGATCCTGGGATCGCAAATGAGCAGCTCTTC. Its protein is CASSQDPGIANEQLF. The chain combines TRBV4-3 with TRBJ2-1; D uncertain. The CDR3 runs 15 residues. CDR1 is LGHNA, CDR2 YSLEER, per germline.

This chain joins TRBV24-1 and TRBJ2-7; D is ambiguous. Trimming removed 2 bases from V and 2 bases from J, with 6 bases in between. The CDR3 covers 13 residues. CDR1 KGHDR and CDR2 SFDVKD come from the germline V gene. The chain's CDR3 is CATSDSTAYEQYF. CDR3 sequence (DNA): TGTGCCACCAGTGATTCTACAGCCTACGAGCAGTACTTC.

Comments on this clonotype: This likely comes from a read error, as the CDR3 has no conserved phenylalanine or tryptophan at its end. The chain combines TRBV11-2 with TRBJ2-5; D may match TRBD1 or TRBD2 (5 bases each). The CDR3 is 15 amino acids. The V gene lost 4 bases and the J gene lost 1 base, with 13 bases spanning the gap. Germline V gene data show CDR1 as SGHAT and CDR2 as FQNNGV. Here the CDR3 DNA reads TGTGCCAGCAGCTGGGGGAGTAGACCCCAAGAGACCCAGTACCTC. Translating it yields CASSWGSRPQETQYL.

The J gene is TRBJ2-1, the V gene TRBV20-1; the D gene could be TRBD1 or TRBD2 (5 bases each). Trimming removed 3 bases at V and 0 bases at J, with 18 bases between. CDR3 length: 17 residues. The germline gives CDR1 DFQATT, CDR2 SNEGSKA (reference sequence). In DNA, the CDR3 is TGCAGTGCTAGGCCGGGACCACGCTCGAGCTCCTACAATGAGCAGTTCTTC. Its protein product is CSARPGPRSSSYNEQFF.

The chain combines TRBV5-1 with TRBJ2-5, with 9 bases identical to TRBD2. CDR3 length: 15 residues. Looked up from germline, CDR1 is SGHRS and CDR2 is YFSETQ. The V and J ends lost 0 bases and 4 bases, in that order; junction bases with no gene match: 4. The CDR3 loop is CASSLGLAVRETQYF. In DNA form, the CDR3 reads TGCGCCAGCAGCTTGGGACTAGCGGTTCGAGAGACCCAGTACTTC.

Ten or more counts support this clonotype. The genes are TRBV6-6 and TRBJ2-7; no reliable D call. The germline gives CDR1 MNHNY, CDR2 SVGAGI (reference sequence). V was pared by 2 bases and J by 3 bases, with 8 bases between. This CDR3 contains 13 residues. The CDR3 protein is CASSYAQYYEQYF. The DNA of the CDR3 is TGTGCCAGCAGTTACGCACAGTACTACGAGCAGTACTTC.

A remark on this clonotype: The junction differs from germline at one of its ends, possibly a read error. The V call is TRBV6-6, the J call TRBJ2-7; D is uncertain. The CDR3 loop spans 15 amino acids. Germline V gene sequence: CDR1 MNHNY, CDR2 SVGAGI (reference sequence). The CDR3 loop is CAGSSPTLSSYEQYF. CDR3 bases: TGTGCCGGCAGTTCTCCCACCCTGAGCTCCTACGAGCAATACTTC.

Comments on this clonotype: At one end the junction does not follow the germline gene, possibly because of a read error. The CDR3 nucleotides read TGTGCCAGCAGTGATGAACCAGTATGGGAGACCCAGCACTTC. Amino acid sequence: CASSDEPVWETQHF. This chain links TRBV2 with TRBJ2-5, with D perhaps TRBD2 (5 bases). The V gene's germline CDR1 is SNHLY and CDR2 FYNNEI. The CDR3 runs to 14 residues.

The rearrangement links TRBV28 to TRBJ2-5; 10 nucleotides align to TRBD1. Losses at the gene ends were 5 bases for V and 5 bases for J; bases not matched to a gene: 5. The germline gives CDR1 MDHEN, CDR2 SYDVKM. There are 14 residues in the CDR3. The CDR3 reads CASSGADRGETQYF. DNA for the CDR3: TGTGCCAGCAGTGGAGCGGACAGGGGGGAGACCCAGTACTTC.

As regards this clonotype: This may arise from a read error, as a much more abundant clone is one base away. This rearrangement joins TRBV6-1 to TRBJ1-5; 8 nucleotides match TRBD1. The CDR3 runs 14 residues. CDR1 is MNHNS and CDR2 is SASEGT in the germline V gene. CDR3 region: CASDRGYSNQPKHF. The CDR3 region has the DNA TGTGCCAGCGACAGGGGTTATAGCAATCAGCCCAAGCATTTT.

Remarks on this clonotype: An end of the junction does not agree with germline; a read error may underlie this. CDR3 residues: CAGSYSYSPEAFF. The CDR3 region has the DNA TGTGCCGGCAGTTACTCGTATAGTCCTGAAGCTTTCTTT. The rearrangement joins TRBV6-5 to TRBJ1-1, with D unresolved. The germline V gene has CDR1 MNHEY and CDR2 SVGAGI. CDR3 size: 13 residues.

The V and J genes are TRBV24-1 and TRBJ2-7; D not resolved. Trimming pared 0 bases from V and 6 bases from J, leaving 5 bases between. Germline values: CDR1 KGHDR, CDR2 SFDVKD. The CDR3 is made up of 12 amino acids. The CDR3 sequence is CATSDLRGEQYF. DNA for the CDR3: TGTGCCACCAGTGATTTGCGAGGCGAGCAGTACTTC.